The next 3 T cell receptor beta chains were all read from a single sample in a study of T cells in Graves' hyperthyroidism and ophthalmopathy. RNA transcripts served as the template for amplifying TCR beta CDR3 regions. HTBI primers were used for first-round RT-PCR of the TCR CDR3. TCRdb re-analysed the multiplex PCR reads in MiXCR, keeping a single row per CDR3 protein. This sample has approximately 380,000 distinct CDR3 sequences, with roughly 18% found just once. The sequencing sample was made of blood. These receptors came from a man between 18 and 35 years old with Graves' ophthalmopathy.

This clonotype appeared a few times. The chain carries TRBV6-1 and TRBJ1-5; D perhaps matches TRBD1 (6 bases). Germline V lookup: CDR1 MNHNS, CDR2 SASEGT. V shed 5 bases and J shed 7 bases, with 12 bases lying between them. This CDR3 has 13 residues. CDR3 sequence (DNA): TGTGCCAGCAGTCGGACAGTTGAACAGCCCCAGCATTTT. This gives the protein CASSRTVEQPQHF.

The V call is TRBV20-1, the J call TRBJ1-6, with D possibly TRBD1 on 5 matching bases. CDR1 and CDR2 from the germline V gene are DFQATT and SNEGSKA (reference sequence). Trimming took 4 bases from V and 0 from J, leaving 10 bases between them. This CDR3 region has 15 residues. CDR3 loop: CSAMSGSSYNSPLHF. The CDR3 bases are TGCAGTGCTATGTCAGGGAGCTCCTATAATTCACCCCTCCACTTT.

This clonotype was picked up many times. J is TRBJ2-5 and V is TRBV24-1; 12 bases are shared with TRBD1. From germline, CDR1 is KGHDR and CDR2 SFDVKD. Trimming cost V 4 bases and J 5 bases; bases outside gene matches: 4. The CDR3 runs to 15 residues. This CDR3 is CATSEGQGAGETQYF. Written as DNA, the CDR3 is TGTGCCACCAGTGAGGGACAGGGGGCAGGCGAGACCCAGTACTTC.